A selection of T cell receptor beta chains follows, all from one sample in a study of blood T cell repertoires in COVID-19. Only in-frame clones appear in the TCRdb table, and some are missing; sequencing was by immunoSEQ multiplex PCR. The sample includes about 80,000 clones, 88% of them seen just once. Sequenced input: peripheral blood. These TCRs come from a man between 65 and 80 years old with acute or convalescent COVID-19. CDR3s include the opening cysteine and the closing phenylalanine or tryptophan. The D gene is left open where the match is weak. The size field is filled for only some rows; it gives once, few, many or a size class.

- 14 TRBJ1-6 few TRBV3-1/TRBV3-2 CASSLSSYNSPLHF TGTGCCAGCAGCCTGAGCTCCTATAATTCACCCCTCCACTTT
TRBD2 19 TRBJ2-3 - TRBV2 CASSDLFGSAGGFADTQYF TGTGCCAGCAGTGATCTTTTTGGGTCGGCGGGAGGGTTCGCAGATACGCAGTATTTT
- 17 TRBJ2-2 - TRBV10-1 CASSESGSLTNTGELFF TGCGCCAGCAGTGAGTCGGGCAGCCTTACGAACACCGGGGAGCTGTTTTTT
TRBD2 19 TRBJ2-2 - TRBV7-2 CASSLGPRGLAAAGGELFF TGTGCCAGCAGCTTAGGACCGAGAGGACTAGCGGCCGCGGGAGGGGAGCTGTTTTTT
- 13 TRBJ1-1 once TRBV28 CASSLVAGFEAFF TGTGCCAGCAGTTTGGTAGCCGGGTTCGAAGCTTTCTTT
- 18 TRBJ2-1 - TRBV3-1/TRBV3-2 CASSQDSIITSTYNEQFF TGTGCCAGCAGCCAAGATTCGATCATAACCTCTACCTACAATGAGCAGTTCTTC
- 16 TRBJ1-4 - TRBV9 CASSPRRGATNEKLFF TGTGCCAGCAGCCCCCGACGGGGAGCAACTAATGAAAAACTGTTTTTT
- 15 TRBJ1-4 - TRBV9 CASSVGSLANEKLFF TGTGCCAGCAGCGTAGGGAGCTTGGCTAATGAAAAACTGTTTTTT
TRBD2 14 TRBJ2-7 - TRBV27 CASRRGFFLYEQYF TGTGCCAGCAGGCGGGGGTTTTTCCTTTACGAGCAGTACTTC
TRBD1 17 TRBJ1-6 - TRBV25-1 CASSGSGQGAFNSPLHF TGTGCCAGCAGTGGATCCGGACAGGGGGCCTTTAATTCACCCCTCCACTTT
TRBD2 14 TRBJ2-1 - TRBV29-1 CSVDAAGLLNEQFF TGCAGCGTTGATGCAGCGGGACTCCTAAATGAGCAGTTCTTC
TRBD1 15 TRBJ1-5 - TRBV28 CASRRTGGNNQPQHF TGTGCCAGCAGAAGGACAGGGGGGAACAATCAGCCCCAGCATTTT
TRBD1 18 TRBJ2-2 - TRBV7-3 CASSPLGRGGSNTGELFF TGTGCCAGCAGCCCCTTGGGGAGAGGGGGCTCGAACACCGGGGAGCTGTTTTTT
- 15 TRBJ2-4 - TRBV28 CASRPRPGERNIQYF TGTGCCAGCAGACCCCGCCCGGGAGAACGAAACATTCAGTACTTC
- 13 TRBJ1-5 - TRBV7-8 CASSLRGNQPQHF TGTGCCAGCAGCTTACGGGGAAATCAGCCCCAGCATTTT
TRBD1 13 TRBJ1-4 - TRBV9 CASSTDRAEKLFF TGTGCCAGCAGCACAGACAGGGCTGAAAAACTGTTTTTT
TRBD1 15 TRBJ1-5 - TRBV10-3 CAIRDDRGSNQPQHF TGTGCCATCAGGGACGACAGGGGTAGCAATCAGCCCCAGCATTTT
TRBD2 16 TRBJ2-1 - TRBV18 CASSPPSLAGDNEQFF TGTGCCAGCTCACCCCCGTCGCTAGCGGGAGATAATGAGCAGTTCTTC
TRBD2 15 TRBJ2-7 - TRBV4-3 CASSQRELGSYEQYF TGCGCCAGCAGCCAGCGGGAGCTAGGGTCCTACGAGCAGTACTTC
- 19 TRBJ2-7 - TRBV5-1 CASNPGSITGLQYVAEQYF TGCGCCAGCAACCCTGGTTCCATTACAGGGCTGCAGTACGTCGCCGAGCAGTACTTC
- 12 TRBJ1-2 - TRBV6-4 CASRGGAGGYTF TGTGCCAGTAGGGGTGGAGCGGGCGGCTACACCTTC
- 15 TRBJ1-2 - TRBV10-2 CASSEYKQGAGGYTF TGCGCCAGCAGTGAATACAAACAGGGTGCGGGTGGCTACACCTTC
- 17 TRBJ1-6 once TRBV10-2 CASSRDSPGTNNSPLHF TGCGCCAGCAGTAGAGACAGCCCCGGGACAAATAATTCACCCCTCCACTTT
- 15 TRBJ2-3 - TRBV5-1 CASSLGAGTTDTQYF TGCGCCAGCAGCTTGGGTGCGGGAACCACAGATACGCAGTATTTT
TRBD2 19 TRBJ2-1 - TRBV7-2 CASSSLGLAGAPLYNEQFF TGTGCCAGCAGCTCTCTCGGACTAGCGGGGGCGCCCCTCTACAATGAGCAGTTCTTC
TRBD1 16 TRBJ1-4 - TRBV3-1/TRBV3-2 CASGQDRHATNEKLFF TGTGCCAGCGGACAGGACAGACACGCAACTAATGAAAAACTGTTTTTT
- 15 TRBJ2-3 - TRBV5-1 CASSLDRGGADTQYF TGCGCCAGCAGCCTGGACCGAGGGGGGGCAGATACGCAGTATTTT
TRBD1 15 TRBJ1-5 - TRBV6-2/TRBV6-3 CASSKDRESNQPQHF TGTGCCAGCAGCAAAGACAGGGAAAGCAATCAGCCCCAGCATTTT
- 14 TRBJ2-7 - TRBV15 CATSRDSGSTGQYF TGTGCCACCAGCAGAGATTCTGGGAGTACGGGGCAGTACTTC
- 13 TRBJ1-5 - TRBV12-3/TRBV12-4 CASSSTDNQPQHF TGTGCCAGCAGTTCGACAGACAATCAGCCCCAGCATTTT
- 14 TRBJ1-1 - TRBV11-3 CASSRGGSGTEAFF TGTGCCAGCAGCCGGGGGGGGTCGGGCACTGAAGCTTTCTTT